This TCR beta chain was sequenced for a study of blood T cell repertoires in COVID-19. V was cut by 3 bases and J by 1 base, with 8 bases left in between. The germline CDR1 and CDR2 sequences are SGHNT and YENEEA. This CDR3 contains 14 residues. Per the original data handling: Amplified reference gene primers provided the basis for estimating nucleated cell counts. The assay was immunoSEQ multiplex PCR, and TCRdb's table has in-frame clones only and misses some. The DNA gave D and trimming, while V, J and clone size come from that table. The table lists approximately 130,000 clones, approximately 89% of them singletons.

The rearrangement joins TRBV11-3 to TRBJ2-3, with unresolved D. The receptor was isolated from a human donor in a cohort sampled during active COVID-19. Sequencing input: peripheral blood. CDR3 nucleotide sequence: TGTGCCAGCAGCTTTCGGAGAGGCACAGATACGCAGTATTTT. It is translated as CASSFRRGTDTQYF. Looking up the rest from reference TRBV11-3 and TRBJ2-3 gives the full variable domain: EAGVVQSPRYKIIEKKQPVAFWCNPISGHNTLYWYLQNLGQGPELLIRYENEEAVDDSQLPKDRFSAERLKGVDSTLKIQPAELGDSAVYLCASSFRRGTDTQYFGPGTRLTVL.